The rows below give T cell receptor beta chains drawn from one sample of a study of blood T cell repertoires in COVID-19. Method: immunoSEQ multiplex PCR; TCRdb's copy keeps in-frame clones and lacks some. The sample contains 200,000 to 250,000 clones, roughly four fifths of which appear only once. Sequencing was done on a sample of peripheral blood. Receptors originate from a woman between 50 and 59 years old with acute or convalescent COVID-19. The CDR3 runs from the conserved cysteine through the conserved F or W. Fields, in order: D gene, J gene, clone size, CDR3 length, V gene, CDR3 DNA, CDR3 protein. D genes are given only for firm matches. Not every row has a clone size; where given, it reads once, few, many or a size class.

D: TRBD2; J: TRBJ2-3; size: -; length: 17; V: TRBV5-4; DNA: TGTGCCAGCAGCCGCGGACTAGCGGACGCTAGCACAGATACGCAGTATTTT; CDR3: CASSRGLADASTDTQYF
D: -; J: TRBJ2-7; size: few; length: 14; V: TRBV6-5; DNA: TGTGCCAGCAAAGACCTTCGAGGCTCCTACGAGCAGTACTTC; CDR3: CASKDLRGSYEQYF
D: -; J: TRBJ2-7; size: -; length: 13; V: TRBV20-1; DNA: TGCAGTGCTAGTCCGACTAGGGCCTACGAGCAGTACTTC; CDR3: CSASPTRAYEQYF
D: -; J: TRBJ1-1; size: few; length: 13; V: TRBV6-1; DNA: TGTGCCAGCAGTGAATCCTTGAACACTGAAGCTTTCTTT; CDR3: CASSESLNTEAFF
D: -; J: TRBJ2-7; size: -; length: 15; V: TRBV7-2; DNA: TGTGCCAGCAGCCCGGGACTTCCCAAACCCTACGAGCAGTACTTC; CDR3: CASSPGLPKPYEQYF
D: -; J: TRBJ1-2; size: -; length: 15; V: TRBV15; DNA: TGTGCCACCAGCAGAAATACAAGGACAGCAGATGGCTACACCTTC; CDR3: CATSRNTRTADGYTF
D: -; J: TRBJ2-6; size: -; length: 16; V: TRBV9; DNA: TGTGCCAGCAGCGTTTTCCTCCGCTCTGGGGCCAACGTCCTGACTTTC; CDR3: CASSVFLRSGANVLTF
D: TRBD1; J: TRBJ2-7; size: -; length: 12; V: TRBV3-1/TRBV3-2; DNA: TGTGCCAGCACCCAGCGACAGGGTAGGCAGTACTTC; CDR3: CASTQRQGRQYF
D: TRBD2; J: TRBJ2-1; size: few; length: 14; V: TRBV19; DNA: TGTGCCAGTAGTTTGCTAGCGGGGGAGCGTGAGCAGTTCTTC; CDR3: CASSLLAGEREQFF
D: TRBD2; J: TRBJ2-3; size: -; length: 14; V: TRBV7-2; DNA: TGTGCCAGCAAGGGCGGGAGGGCCCCAGATACGCAGTATTTT; CDR3: CASKGGRAPDTQYF
D: -; J: TRBJ2-7; size: -; length: 13; V: TRBV6-5; DNA: TGTGCCAGCAGACCGACAGGTCCCTACGAGCAGTACTTC; CDR3: CASRPTGPYEQYF
D: -; J: TRBJ2-5; size: -; length: 14; V: TRBV9; DNA: TGTGCCAGCAGCGTAGAAGTGGAGCAAGAGACCCAGTACTTC; CDR3: CASSVEVEQETQYF
D: -; J: TRBJ1-6; size: few; length: 14; V: TRBV7-2; DNA: TGTGCCAGCAGCCCAGGGGAGTATAATTCACCCCTCCACTTT; CDR3: CASSPGEYNSPLHF
D: -; J: TRBJ1-2; size: -; length: 15; V: TRBV27; DNA: TGTGCCAGCAGTTTAGGCTTCCCGGGAAGGGATGGCTACACCTTC; CDR3: CASSLGFPGRDGYTF
D: -; J: TRBJ2-3; size: -; length: 16; V: TRBV23-1; DNA: TGCGCCAGCAGTCATGGAGGGGGCCTTAGCACAGATACGCAGTATTTT; CDR3: CASSHGGGLSTDTQYF
D: -; J: TRBJ1-2; size: few; length: 16; V: TRBV7-2; DNA: TGTGCCAGCAGCTTAGAGGCGACAGCTCTTAACTATGGCTACACCTTC; CDR3: CASSLEATALNYGYTF
D: -; J: TRBJ2-7; size: -; length: 15; V: TRBV5-1; DNA: TGCGCCAGCCAACCTGACGTGGACAGCTCCTACGAGCAGTACTTC; CDR3: CASQPDVDSSYEQYF
D: -; J: TRBJ2-3; size: -; length: 11; V: TRBV10-3; DNA: TGTGCCATCAGTGGAGCAGATACGCAGTATTTT; CDR3: CAISGADTQYF
D: TRBD2; J: TRBJ2-7; size: -; length: 14; V: TRBV29-1; DNA: TGCAGCGTAGTAGCGGGGGCCACGGCCTACGAGCAGTACTTC; CDR3: CSVVAGATAYEQYF
D: TRBD2; J: TRBJ2-1; size: -; length: 16; V: TRBV27; DNA: TGTGCCAGCAGTCCGGGACTAGCGGCCACCTACAATGAGCAGTTCTTC; CDR3: CASSPGLAATYNEQFF
D: -; J: TRBJ2-2; size: -; length: 15; V: TRBV4-2; DNA: TGTGCCAGCAGGGCCTCCAGGGCCAACACCGGGGAGCTGTTTTTT; CDR3: CASRASRANTGELFF
D: -; J: TRBJ1-5; size: -; length: 19; V: TRBV19; DNA: TGTGCCAGTAGTTCAATGGGTGTTGATGATGTATATGCGGGGCAGCCCCAGCATTTT; CDR3: CASSSMGVDDVYAGQPQHF
D: TRBD1; J: TRBJ2-3; size: -; length: 15; V: TRBV5-1; DNA: TGCGCCAGCAGCAAAGGACAGGGGGCGGGAGATACGCAGTATTTT; CDR3: CASSKGQGAGDTQYF
D: -; J: TRBJ1-2; size: -; length: 13; V: TRBV6-5; DNA: TGTGCCAGCAGTCGGTCGGGTGCCTATGGCTACACCTTC; CDR3: CASSRSGAYGYTF
D: -; J: TRBJ2-5; size: -; length: 13; V: TRBV20-1; DNA: TGCAGTGCTAGTATGGGGGCTCAAGAGACCCAGTACTTC; CDR3: CSASMGAQETQYF
D: -; J: TRBJ1-2; size: -; length: 14; V: TRBV5-1; DNA: TGCGCCAGCAGCTTGGGGCCCTCTAACTATGGCTACACCTTC; CDR3: CASSLGPSNYGYTF
D: -; J: TRBJ1-2; size: -; length: 12; V: TRBV28; DNA: TGTGCCAGCACCGGAGGGTACTATGGCTACACCTTC; CDR3: CASTGGYYGYTF
D: TRBD1; J: TRBJ2-3; size: -; length: 14; V: TRBV18; DNA: TGTGCCAGCTCACCACGACAGGGGGTAGATACGCAGTATTTT; CDR3: CASSPRQGVDTQYF
D: TRBD1; J: TRBJ1-6; size: -; length: 14; V: TRBV7-9; DNA: TGTGCCAGCAGCTCGACAGGGGGGAATTCACCCCTCCACTTT; CDR3: CASSSTGGNSPLHF
D: -; J: TRBJ1-2; size: -; length: 13; V: TRBV5-1; DNA: TGCGCCAGCAGCTACGTCCCAGGGGATGGCTACACCTTC; CDR3: CASSYVPGDGYTF
D: TRBD1; J: TRBJ1-1; size: few; length: 11; V: TRBV30; DNA: TGTGCCTGGAGCGTTAGGGGGCAAGCTTTCTTT; CDR3: CAWSVRGQAFF
D: TRBD1; J: TRBJ1-6; size: -; length: 14; V: TRBV10-3; DNA: TGTGCCATCAGTGGCCGGGACAGGGCTTCACCCCTCCACTTT; CDR3: CAISGRDRASPLHF
D: TRBD1; J: TRBJ1-2; size: -; length: 15; V: TRBV14; DNA: TGTGCCAGCAGCCAAGCAGGGGGCGGTCTCTATGGCTACACCTTC; CDR3: CASSQAGGGLYGYTF
D: -; J: TRBJ2-7; size: -; length: 14; V: TRBV11-2; DNA: TGTGCCAGCAGCTTAGGCATACCTACCTACGAGCAGTACTTC; CDR3: CASSLGIPTYEQYF
D: TRBD2; J: TRBJ2-2; size: -; length: 18; V: TRBV27; DNA: TGTGCCAGCAGTTTGCCTGGACTAGCGGGAGGGAACACCGGGGAGCTGTTTTTT; CDR3: CASSLPGLAGGNTGELFF
D: TRBD1; J: TRBJ1-1; size: once; length: 16; V: TRBV28; DNA: TGTGCCAGCAGTTTTTTTTTCGGGACAGGGCTTAGTGAAGCTTTCTTT; CDR3: CASSFFFGTGLSEAFF